Detailed here is one T cell receptor beta chain. Its target is unknown. A read error is the likely source, as a far larger clone sits one nucleotide away. From roughly 400 ng of RNA, a library with molecular barcoded alpha/delta and beta/gamma adaptors was made. TCRdb analysed the reads with MiXCR anew, one entry per CDR3 protein. The sample holds 45,000 to 50,000 distinct CDR3 sequences; roughly 12% are singletons and the top ten take about 14%. This sample stems from a study of read filtering for tumor transcriptome and immune sequencing. On the study more broadly: R-ISS stage counts were eight or nine for I, roughly 16 for II, 7 for III.

Germline CDR1 and CDR2: LNHDA and SQIVND (reference sequence). The CDR3 loop spans 14 amino acids. At the time of active disease, bone marrow was collected from every patient. Study outcomes and limitations: Compared with RNA-seq, IR-seq gave much higher clonotype depth and reliability.

The gene calls are TRBV19 and TRBJ2-4, with TRBD2 matching over 8 bases. The tail of the sequence fits TRBJ2-3 better, so the J call may be wrong. Sequencing was done on a sample of a population of CD138-negative cells sorted from bone marrow. The clonotype was recovered from a donor aged 40 or over with multiple myeloma. The CDR3 DNA is TGTGCCAGTAGTCCACGACTGACAGCGGGAGCACAGTATTTT. Translating it yields CASSPRLTAGAQYF.